The entry below describes one TCR beta chain. Germline values: CDR1 SGHKS, CDR2 YYEKEE (reference sequence). Trimming pared 0 bases from V and 5 bases from J, leaving 21 bases between. The CDR3 spans 18 residues. Repertoires were generated with immunoSEQ multiplex PCR, while TCRdb's copy carries only in-frame clones and drops some. The sample carries about 80,000 clones, 90% recorded once. This sample was included in a study of blood T cell repertoires in COVID-19. The sequence was obtained from a woman of 80 years or more with active or convalescent COVID-19. The J gene is TRBJ1-5, the V gene TRBV5-5; perhaps TRBD1 as D (5 bases). Sequencing was performed on peripheral blood. The CDR3 DNA reads TGTGCCAGCAGCTTGGTAGGGAGGGGCCGTACTCTCTATCAGCCCCAGCATTTT. Residues: CASSLVGRGRTLYQPQHF.